What follows are 21 T cell receptor beta chains derived from one specimen sequenced in a study of T cell responses to AZD1222 COVID-19 vaccine. The table came from immunoSEQ multiplex PCR; TCRdb's copy has only in-frame clones and leaves some out. The sample lists approximately 220,000 clones; about 93% were seen once. The sample in question was peripheral blood, obtained on day 0 of MenACWY control vaccination. Every receptor here comes from an adult in good health.

The chain joins TRBV3-1 (or the pseudogene TRBV3-2) to TRBJ1-5; D uncertain. Looked up from germline, CDR1 is LGHDT and CDR2 is YNNKEL (reference sequence). Trimming shortened V by 3 bases and J by 3 bases, and 12 bases separated the two germline ends. This CDR3 has 15 residues. As DNA, the CDR3 is TGTGCCAGCAGCCAGACGGGTCGGATCAATCAGCCCCAGCATTTT. As protein: CASSQTGRINQPQHF.

This chain uses TRBV9 with TRBJ2-1, with 13 bases lining up with TRBD2. V dropped 1 base and J dropped 10; count of bases not matched to a gene: 8. Germline lookup yields CDR1 SGDLS and CDR2 YYNGEE. The CDR3 contains 16 residues. CDR3 sequence: CASSVRPGLAGREQFF. In DNA, the CDR3 is TGTGCCAGCAGCGTAAGGCCGGGACTAGCGGGGCGCGAGCAGTTCTTC.

The chain is built from TRBV27 and TRBJ1-2; 7 nucleotides align to TRBD1. The junction had 11 bases not matched to a gene; V was cut back by 7 bases and J by 0 bases. CDR1 and CDR2 (germline): MNHEY, SMNVEV (reference sequence). The CDR3 spans 16 residues. The CDR3 coding sequence is TGTGCCAGCACCCTTTCCGGGACAGCCGCTAACTATGGCTACACCTTC. The encoded protein is CASTLSGTAANYGYTF.

The rearrangement uses TRBV5-1 and TRBJ1-1, with D unresolved. The CDR3 totals 14 residues. The ends were cut back, 2 bases at V and 1 base at J, with 9 bases in the middle. CDR1 SGHRS and CDR2 YFSETQ come from the germline V gene. The CDR3 loop is CASSLGWGNTEAFF. The CDR3 DNA reads as TGCGCCAGCAGCTTAGGGTGGGGGAACACTGAAGCTTTCTTT.

The V and J genes are TRBV6-5 and TRBJ1-1, with TRBD1 matching 7 bases. CDR1 is MNHEY, CDR2 SVGAGI, per germline. The V and J ends lost 6 bases and 0 bases, in that order; junction bases with no gene match: 4. The CDR3 runs to 14 residues. CDR3 sequence (DNA): TGTGCCAGCAGCGGACAGGTTGTGAACACTGAAGCTTTCTTT. Encoded protein: CASSGQVVNTEAFF.

The rearrangement joins TRBV28 to TRBJ1-1; D uncertain. Germline CDR1 reads MDHEN; CDR2 reads SYDVKM. Trimming removed 4 bases at V and 1 base at J, with 10 bases between. The CDR3 extends over 14 amino acids. The CDR3 DNA sequence: TGTGCCAGCAGTTCCCCGGGGAGGAACACTGAAGCTTTCTTT. It codes for CASSSPGRNTEAFF.

The chain joins TRBV7-9 to TRBJ1-2; the D is unclear. Deletions cut 4 bases from V and 4 bases from J, with 16 bases between. Germline CDR1 reads SEHNR; CDR2 reads FQNEAQ (reference sequence). The CDR3 is 15 residues long. CDR3 in amino acids: CASSSEQNDGYGYTF. Written as DNA, the CDR3 is TGTGCCAGCAGCTCAGAACAAAACGACGGCTATGGCTACACCTTC.

The rearrangement links TRBV12-3 or TRBV12-4 to TRBJ1-2; D may be TRBD1 (5 bases). The CDR3 is 13 residues long. V was pared by 5 bases and J by 7 bases, with 14 bases between. CDR3 sequence reads: CASSLFRQSGYTF. The CDR3 coding sequence is TGTGCCAGCAGTCTCTTCCGACAGAGTGGCTACACCTTC.

The rearrangement links TRBV10-3 to TRBJ2-7; no clear D gene. Trimming removed 0 bases at V and 4 bases at J, with 4 bases between. Germline V gene data show CDR1 as ENHRY and CDR2 as SYGVKD. This CDR3 has 12 residues. In DNA, the CDR3 is TGTGCCATCAGTGAGTCGAGGTACGAGCAGTACTTC. Encoded protein: CAISESRYEQYF.

This clone was detected only once. The chain joins TRBV29-1 to TRBJ2-7; D might be TRBD1 (5 bases). Trimming removed 2 bases at V and 5 bases at J, with 13 bases between. The CDR3 runs 13 residues. The germline V gene encodes CDR1 SQVTM and CDR2 ANQGSEA. CDR3 sequence reads: CSVEQGPPHEQYF. The DNA for the CDR3 is TGCAGCGTTGAACAGGGCCCACCCCACGAGCAGTACTTC.

The chain links TRBV2 to TRBJ1-2, with D perhaps matching TRBD1 (5 bases). V lost 0 bases and J lost 3, with 11 bases in between. This CDR3 is 15 amino acids long. Germline V gene data show CDR1 as SNHLY and CDR2 as FYNNEI. CDR3 nucleotide sequence: TGTGCCAGCAGTGAAGCTGAACAGGCCCACTATGGCTACACCTTC. This sequence encodes CASSEAEQAHYGYTF.

This rearrangement joins TRBV5-4 to TRBJ1-4, with D unclear. CDR3 length: 13 amino acids. From germline, CDR1 is SGHNT and CDR2 YYREEE (reference sequence). V shed 4 bases and J shed 6 bases, with 10 bases lying between them. The CDR3 bases are TGTGCCAGCAGCCTCGACGTGGATGAAAAACTGTTTTTT. Translation gives CASSLDVDEKLFF.

The chain is built from TRBV6-1 and TRBJ2-7; weak D call: TRBD2 (5 bases). V was trimmed by 2 bases and J by 2 bases, leaving 13 bases between them. This CDR3 contains 15 residues. Germline-derived CDR1 and CDR2 are MNHNS and SASEGT. The CDR3 DNA reads TGTGCCAGCAGTGAACGGACTCCGGCACCCTACGAGCAGTACTTC. Encoded protein: CASSERTPAPYEQYF.

The chain has TRBV6-4 and TRBJ1-1; D may be TRBD1 (5 bases). CDR1 is MRHNA and CDR2 is SNTAGT in the germline V gene. CDR3 length: 16 amino acids. V was trimmed by 0 bases and J by 4 bases, leaving 15 bases between them. The CDR3 sequence is CASSDSHGQGSTEAFF. For the CDR3, the DNA is TGTGCCAGCAGTGACTCGCATGGTCAGGGTAGCACTGAAGCTTTCTTT.

The chain links TRBV19 to TRBJ2-1; D possibly corresponds to TRBD1 (6 bases). Germline assignment: CDR1 LNHDA and CDR2 SQIVND (reference sequence). The V end lost 7 bases, the J end lost 4 bases, and 14 bases lay between the germline ends. The CDR3 is 14 residues long. Here the CDR3 DNA reads TGTGCCAGTATAGGTACAGGGAATTACAATGAGCAGTTCTTC. It translates to CASIGTGNYNEQFF.

The rearrangement joins TRBV7-2 to TRBJ1-4; D remains ambiguous. V lost 4 bases and J 3 bases, leaving 9 bases between the germline ends. CDR3 length: 14 residues. Germline loops: CDR1 SGHTA, CDR2 FQGNSA. This CDR3 is CASSWEGSNEKLFF. The CDR3 coding sequence is TGTGCCAGCAGCTGGGAGGGCTCTAATGAAAAACTGTTTTTT.

The gene calls are TRBV19 and TRBJ1-3; TRBD1 aligns across 8 bases. The CDR3 loop spans 14 amino acids. Germline V gene lookup returns CDR1 LNHDA and CDR2 SQIVND (reference sequence). With V trimmed by 9 bases and J by 0 bases, 4 bases remained unmatched. CDR3 region: CASSTGDSGNTIYF. The CDR3 DNA is TGTGCCAGCTCGACAGGGGACTCTGGAAACACCATATATTTT.

V usage is TRBV3-1 (or the pseudogene TRBV3-2) and J usage is TRBJ2-5; 12 bases match TRBD2. The CDR3 spans 17 residues. The germline V gene encodes CDR1 LGHDT and CDR2 YNNKEL (reference sequence). The ends lost 3 bases at V and 2 bases at J; junction bases unmatched: 7. CDR3 loop: CASSQGLAGGRQETQYF. In DNA, the CDR3 is TGTGCCAGCAGCCAGGGTCTAGCGGGGGGGCGTCAAGAGACCCAGTACTTC.

V gene TRBV30 combines with J gene TRBJ1-5, with 8 bases identical to TRBD1. V was clipped by 2 bases and J by 6 bases; unmatched bases: 9. Germline V gene lookup returns CDR1 GTSNPN and CDR2 SVGIG (reference sequence). This CDR3 is 15 amino acids long. The CDR3 sequence: CAWSYGTGGRQPQHF. The CDR3 region has the DNA TGTGCCTGGAGTTATGGGACAGGAGGGCGTCAGCCCCAGCATTTT. Combining the CDR3 with reference TRBV30 and TRBJ1-5 gives the whole variable domain SQTIHQWPATLVQPVGSPLSLECTVEGTSNPNLYWYRQAAGRGLQLLFYSVGIGQISSEVPQNLSASRPQDRQFILSSKKLLLSDSGFYLCAWSYGTGGRQPQHFGDGTRLSIL.

The sample holds one count of this clone. CDR3 DNA: TGTGCCAGCAGAAACGTGAGGAGGACAGATACGCAGTATTTT. Translation: CASRNVRRTDTQYF. The gene calls are TRBV6-5 and TRBJ2-3; tentatively, D is TRBD2 (5 bases). V lost 6 bases and J 3 bases, leaving 13 bases between the germline ends. Germline-derived CDR1 and CDR2 are MNHEY and SVGAGI. The CDR3 runs 14 residues.

The gene calls are TRBV9 and TRBJ1-5, with TRBD1 as a possible D gene (6 bases). V lost 7 bases and J lost 5, with 13 bases in between. The CDR3 loop spans 13 amino acids. CDR1 is SGDLS, CDR2 YYNGEE, per germline. The CDR3 reads CASSAGGYQPQHF. The DNA of the CDR3 is TGTGCCAGCTCCGCCGGGGGCTATCAGCCCCAGCATTTT.